The source of this T cell receptor (beta chain) is a study of shared clonotypes between healthy human individuals. Whole-study context: Each donor's CD4 naive and CD4 memory cells filled three plates apiece, CD8 naive two, and CD8 memory one.

Terminally differentiated effector memory CD45RA+ cells were left out of the naive CD8 fraction, which was CD45RO-negative and positively selected for CCR7. Donors were healthy HIV-negative adults without recent acute infections or vaccinations. Trimming took off 3 bases at V and 1 base at J, with 18 bases between the two ends. The CDR3 consists of 17 residues. CDR1 is SGHVS and CDR2 is FQNEAQ in the germline V gene. Produced via immunoSEQ multiplex PCR; TCRdb's table is partial and in-frame only. The table includes roughly 1,800,000 clones, over 85% detected once. Study findings and constraints: Donor scarcity curtailed the genetic and exposure-history diversity represented herein.

Notes on this clone: Its antigen is currently unknown.

The TCR sequence derives from a man between 18 and 35 years old in good health. V gene TRBV7-8 combines with J gene TRBJ1-1, with D hard to call. Sequenced material: naive CD8+ T cells sorted from blood. The CDR3 reads CASSFGASGIWNTEAFF. CDR3 in DNA: TGTGCCAGCAGCTTTGGCGCCTCCGGGATTTGGAACACTGAAGCTTTCTTT.